This is a list of T cell receptor beta chains from one sample in a study of OX40 agonist ivuxolimab in advanced cancers. Sequencing used immunoSEQ multiplex PCR; TCRdb keeps in-frame clones, though not all of them. Here the sample spans under 80,000 clones, almost 90% being singletons. Sequencing was performed on CD4+ or CD8+ T cells sorted from blood, taken in a trial of the OX40 agonist ivuxolimab. Receptors were obtained from an adult with an advanced solid tumor such as melanoma, head and neck, liver or kidney cancer. CDR3s include the opening cysteine and the closing phenylalanine or tryptophan. The D gene is left open where the match is weak. Only part of the rows carry a size: once, few, many, or a class if the clone is expanded.

V gene,J gene,clone size,CDR3 length,D gene,CDR3 DNA,CDR3 protein
TRBV6-5,TRBJ1-2,-,14,-,TGTGCCAGCACGGGGGCAGGCCGAAACTATGGCTACACCTTC,CASTGAGRNYGYTF
TRBV11-1,TRBJ2-1,once,15,-,TGTGCCAGCAGCTTAGACCCGGGAGTGAACAATGAGCAGTTCTTC,CASSLDPGVNNEQFF
TRBV19,TRBJ1-1,-,15,-,TGTGCCAGTAGCCCGGGGGCGGGGGCAGACACTGAAGCTTTCTTT,CASSPGAGADTEAFF
TRBV6-1,TRBJ2-5,-,16,-,TGTGCCAGCAGTGAAAACTGGTTCAGCACTCAAGAGACCCAGTACTTC,CASSENWFSTQETQYF
TRBV5-4,TRBJ2-4,few,14,-,TGTGCCAGCAGCCCCTCGGACACGCCGGGCATTCAGTACTTC,CASSPSDTPGIQYF
TRBV28,TRBJ1-3,-,16,-,TGTGCCAGCAGTCTAATCGGACGGGCTTCTGGAAACACCATATATTTT,CASSLIGRASGNTIYF
TRBV7-2,TRBJ2-3,-,12,TRBD2,TGTGCCTCCGAAGCGGGGGGGGATACGCAGTATTTT,CASEAGGDTQYF
TRBV10-3,TRBJ1-2,-,14,-,TGTGCCATCAGTGAGGGCCGGGACAACTATGGCTACACCTTC,CAISEGRDNYGYTF
TRBV5-1,TRBJ2-1,-,16,-,TGCGCCAGCAGGCCCAGAAGGGCGGGCCCCTACAATGAGCAGTTCTTC,CASRPRRAGPYNEQFF
TRBV11-3,TRBJ2-2,-,15,TRBD1,TGTGCCAGCAGCTTGGGACAGGGGCGGTCCGGGGAGCTGTTTTTT,CASSLGQGRSGELFF
TRBV25-1,TRBJ1-2,-,13,TRBD1,TGTGCCAGCAGGAGGACAGGGGGGGGTGGCTACACCTTC,CASRRTGGGGYTF
TRBV11-2,TRBJ2-1,-,16,TRBD2,TGTGCCAGCAGCTCTAAGCGGGGAGAATCGTACAATGAGCAGTTCTTC,CASSSKRGESYNEQFF
TRBV7-3,TRBJ2-2,-,16,TRBD2,TGTGCCAGCAGCCAGTATAGCGGGGTGGGCGCCGGGGAGCTGTTTTTT,CASSQYSGVGAGELFF
TRBV7-6,TRBJ1-1,-,14,-,TGTGCCAGCAGCCCCCTTTATGCGGCCACTGAAGCTTTCTTT,CASSPLYAATEAFF
TRBV4-2,TRBJ2-5,-,15,TRBD1,TGTGCCAGCAGCCTACGACAGGGGCTCCAAGAGACCCAGTACTTC,CASSLRQGLQETQYF
TRBV18,TRBJ2-3,-,16,-,TGTGCCAGCTCCCTAGCCGCCGCCACTAGCACAGATACGCAGTATTTT,CASSLAAATSTDTQYF
TRBV6-4,TRBJ2-5,-,13,TRBD2,TGTGCCAGCAGCCCCGAGGGAGGGGAGACCCAGTACTTC,CASSPEGGETQYF
TRBV7-8,TRBJ2-7,-,19,TRBD2,TGTGCCAGCAGCCCAGGACTGGCTCTAGCGGGAGGTCGCTCCTACGAGCAGTACTTC,CASSPGLALAGGRSYEQYF
TRBV18,TRBJ2-3,-,19,TRBD2,TGTGCCAGCTCACCACCCGGACTAGCGGGGGGGTTGAGCACAGATACGCAGTATTTT,CASSPPGLAGGLSTDTQYF
TRBV7-2,TRBJ2-3,-,15,-,TGTGCCAGCAGCTCGGGGTACCTCGAGACAGATACGCAGTATTTT,CASSSGYLETDTQYF
TRBV30,TRBJ2-7,-,15,TRBD1,TGTGCCTGGAGTGTATGGGGACAGGGACTCGGCGAGCAGTACTTC,CAWSVWGQGLGEQYF
TRBV5-1,TRBJ1-5,-,15,-,TGCGCCAGCAGCTTGGGTGGAGGGGGTGATCAGCCCCAGCATTTT,CASSLGGGGDQPQHF
TRBV7-2,TRBJ2-5,-,14,-,TGTGCCAGCAGCTTAGTACGGGGAAGAGAGACCCAGTACTTC,CASSLVRGRETQYF
TRBV5-5,TRBJ1-1,-,15,-,TGTGCCAGCAGCTTGGCAGGGTTTTGGAACACTGAAGCTTTCTTT,CASSLAGFWNTEAFF
TRBV28,TRBJ1-5,-,13,TRBD1,TGTGCCAGCAGTTTGACAGGGGGTCAGCCCCAGCATTTT,CASSLTGGQPQHF
TRBV2,TRBJ2-1,-,13,TRBD2,TGTGCCAGCAGCCGGGACTATCGCGATGAGCAGTTCTTC,CASSRDYRDEQFF
TRBV20-1,TRBJ1-1,-,11,-,TGCAGTGCTAGCCGAAGTGGTGAAGCTTTCTTT,CSASRSGEAFF
TRBV9,TRBJ2-4,-,14,-,TGTGCCAGCAGCGTAGGGAGGGGCAGTGACATTCAGTACTTC,CASSVGRGSDIQYF
TRBV28,TRBJ2-7,-,15,-,TGTGCCAGCAGTTTAAGGACACCTCGCCCACACGAGCAGTACTTC,CASSLRTPRPHEQYF
TRBV6-6,TRBJ1-1,-,15,-,TGTGCCAGCAGTTACTCTGACTCGGGGGGCACTGAAGCTTTCTTT,CASSYSDSGGTEAFF
TRBV5-4,TRBJ2-5,-,12,-,TGTGCCAGCAGCTTAGAAGGGGAGACCCAGTACTTC,CASSLEGETQYF
TRBV28,TRBJ1-4,-,15,-,TGTGCCAGCAGTTTACGGGCAGGCGGGGTCGAAAAACTGTTTTTT,CASSLRAGGVEKLFF
TRBV5-1,TRBJ2-7,-,14,TRBD1,TGCGCCAGCAGCTACGGGACAGGGGGCCGGGAGCAGTACTTC,CASSYGTGGREQYF
TRBV5-1,TRBJ2-7,-,17,-,TGCGCCAGCAGCGGAGACCTGACCAACCAGGGGCGTTACGAGCAGTACTTC,CASSGDLTNQGRYEQYF
TRBV9,TRBJ2-5,-,16,TRBD2,TGTGCCAGCAGCGTAACGGGACTAGCGGGGAGAGAGACCCAGTACTTC,CASSVTGLAGRETQYF